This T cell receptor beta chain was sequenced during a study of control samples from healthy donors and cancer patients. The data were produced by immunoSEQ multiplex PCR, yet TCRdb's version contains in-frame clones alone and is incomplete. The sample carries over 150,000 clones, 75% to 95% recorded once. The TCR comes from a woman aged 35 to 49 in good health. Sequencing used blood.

CDR3 protein: CASSGGTGGNEQFF. CDR3 in DNA: TGTGCCAGCTCCGGCGGGACAGGCGGCAATGAGCAGTTCTTC. This sequence joins TRBV2 and TRBJ2-1, with 8 bases fitting TRBD1. CDR1 is SNHLY, CDR2 FYNNEI, per germline. The trim removed 8 bases at V and 6 bases at J, leaving 9 bases unmatched. The CDR3 runs 14 residues.